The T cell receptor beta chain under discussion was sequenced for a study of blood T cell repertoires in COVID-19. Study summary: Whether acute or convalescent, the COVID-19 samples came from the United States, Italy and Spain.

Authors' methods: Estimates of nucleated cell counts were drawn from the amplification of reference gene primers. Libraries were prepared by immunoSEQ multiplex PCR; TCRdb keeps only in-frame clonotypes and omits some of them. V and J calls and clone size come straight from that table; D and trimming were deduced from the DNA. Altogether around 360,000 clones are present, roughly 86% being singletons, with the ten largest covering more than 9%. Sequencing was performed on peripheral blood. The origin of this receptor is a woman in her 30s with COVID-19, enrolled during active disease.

CDR3 DNA: TGTGCCAGCAGCTTAGTCGGTTTGACTTCCCCAGATACGCAGTATTTT. It specifies CASSLVGLTSPDTQYF. The chain is built from TRBV7-9 and TRBJ2-3, with D uncertain. The germline gives CDR1 SEHNR, CDR2 FQNEAQ (reference sequence). The CDR3 consists of 16 residues. V was trimmed by 1 base and J by 4 bases, leaving 15 bases between them.